Below are 2 T cell receptor beta chains sequenced from a single sample in a study of cytomegalovirus exposure and HLA in healthy donors. The PCR contained 60 Vbeta and 13 Jbeta primers. Here immunoSEQ multiplex PCR was the method, and the copy in TCRdb shows in-frame clones only, minus some. The repertoire holds 120,000 or so clones, with more than 60% as singletons. Sequencing was performed on PBMCs. Every receptor here comes from a woman between 40 and 50 years old in good health and CMV-seropositive.

The genes are TRBV10-3 and TRBJ2-5, with TRBD2 matching 14 bases. J was trimmed by 4 bases and V by 10 bases; bases with no gene match: 14. The CDR3 has 17 amino acids. Germline V lookup: CDR1 ENHRY, CDR2 SYGVKD. CDR3 nucleotides: TGTGCCACTAGGCCGGGACTAGCGGGAGAGTATGGAGAGACCCAGTACTTC. Protein product: CATRPGLAGEYGETQYF.

This clone was found once. The V call is TRBV4-2, the J call TRBJ2-3; no clear D. This CDR3 has 14 amino acids. V lost 0 bases, J lost 2 bases, and 6 bases lay in between. CDR1 is LGHNA and CDR2 is YNFKEQ in the germline V gene. This CDR3 is CASSQELVTDTQYF. CDR3 coding DNA: TGTGCCAGCAGCCAAGAATTAGTCACAGATACGCAGTATTTT.